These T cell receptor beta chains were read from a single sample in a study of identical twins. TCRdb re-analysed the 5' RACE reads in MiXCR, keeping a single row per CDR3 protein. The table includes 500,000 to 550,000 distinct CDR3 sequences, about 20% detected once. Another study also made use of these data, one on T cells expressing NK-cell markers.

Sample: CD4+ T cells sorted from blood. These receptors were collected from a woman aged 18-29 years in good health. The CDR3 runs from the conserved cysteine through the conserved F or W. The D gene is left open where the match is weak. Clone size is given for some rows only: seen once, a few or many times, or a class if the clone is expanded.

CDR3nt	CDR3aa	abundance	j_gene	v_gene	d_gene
TGTGCCAGCAGTCGCTTGGACAGTTCCTACGAGCAGTACTTC	CASSRLDSSYEQYF	.	TRBJ2-7	TRBV6-1	.
TGTGCCAGCAGCTTTGGCCTCCCGGGCTCACCCCTCCACTTT	CASSFGLPGSPLHF	.	TRBJ1-6	TRBV7-9	.
TGTGCCAGCAGCCAAGGACTAGCGGGAGTTTACAGCGATAGGTCCTACAATGAGCAGTTCTTC	CASSQGLAGVYSDRSYNEQFF	.	TRBJ2-1	TRBV11-3	TRBD2
TGTGCCACCAGTGATTATGTAGTTGATGGCTACACCTTC	CATSDYVVDGYTF	.	TRBJ1-2	TRBV24-1	.
TGTGCCAGCAGCCCCGGACTAGCGGGGGGGGGAGATACGCAGTATTTT	CASSPGLAGGGDTQYF	.	TRBJ2-3	TRBV4-2	TRBD2
TGTGCCACCAGCGAAGCCGGCACAGGGGGCACCGGGGAGCTGTTTTTT	CATSEAGTGGTGELFF	.	TRBJ2-2	TRBV15	TRBD1
TGTGCCAGCAGCTTGGCCCTTCGGGGGGGCTCTGGAAACACCATATATTTT	CASSLALRGGSGNTIYF	few	TRBJ1-3	TRBV5-6	.
TGTGCCAGCAGTGAATATCTGACCGGATTTAATGAAAAACTGTTTTTT	CASSEYLTGFNEKLFF	.	TRBJ1-4	TRBV25-1	.
TGTGCCAGCGCCGGACGGGACAGAGCCCAAGAGACCCAGTACTTC	CASAGRDRAQETQYF	few	TRBJ2-5	TRBV6-8	TRBD1
TGTGCCAGCAGTTTTCGGGGAGGACTAGCGGTCGGCACAGATACGCAGTATTTT	CASSFRGGLAVGTDTQYF	.	TRBJ2-3	TRBV12-3/TRBV12-4	TRBD2
TGTGCCAGCTCTCGACAGCTACCGAACACCGGGGAGCTGTTTTTT	CASSRQLPNTGELFF	.	TRBJ2-2	TRBV18	.
TGCGCCAGCAGCCAAGATGGCTCAGGGGCTGGCTACACCTTC	CASSQDGSGAGYTF	few	TRBJ1-2	TRBV4-3	.
TGTGCCAGCAGTGAAACCAGGGGCGGAAACTATGGCTACACCTTC	CASSETRGGNYGYTF	few	TRBJ1-2	TRBV6-1	.
TGTGCCAGCAGCGTAGCCCAACTAGCCTCCGGGGAGCTGTTTTTT	CASSVAQLASGELFF	.	TRBJ2-2	TRBV9	.
TGTGCCAGCAGCTCCGACACCGCGCCCTACGAGCAGTACTTC	CASSSDTAPYEQYF	.	TRBJ2-7	TRBV7-2	.
TGTGCCAGCAGCCAAACCTTCGATGAGCAGTTCTTC	CASSQTFDEQFF	many	TRBJ2-1	TRBV5-5	.
TGTGCCAGCAGCTTAGGGAGGGGCGATTTCTATGGCTACACCTTC	CASSLGRGDFYGYTF	.	TRBJ1-2	TRBV7-9	.
TGTGCCAGCAGCCGCCGCACTAGCGGGGGGGCGGGGAATGAGCAGTTCTTC	CASSRRTSGGAGNEQFF	.	TRBJ2-1	TRBV4-2	TRBD2
TGCAGTGCTACCCCCCGGACAGGGAACTATGGCTACACCTTC	CSATPRTGNYGYTF	.	TRBJ1-2	TRBV20-1	TRBD1
TGTGCCACCAGTGTTACAGCTACAGATACGCAGTATTTT	CATSVTATDTQYF	few	TRBJ2-3	TRBV24-1	.
TGCAGTGCTAGATACAGGGTGGAAGAGACCCAGTACTTC	CSARYRVEETQYF	.	TRBJ2-5	TRBV20-1	.
TGTGCCAGCAGTTACTCAGTTGGTAGAGTCCCTGAAGCTTTCTTT	CASSYSVGRVPEAFF	.	TRBJ1-1	TRBV6-5	.
TGTGCCAGCAGTTTACTAGCGGGGGCCCCTAACACCGGGGAGCTGTTTTTT	CASSLLAGAPNTGELFF	.	TRBJ2-2	TRBV11-2	TRBD2
TGTGCCAGCAGTGAACGAGAGCAGTTCTTC	CASSEREQFF	few	TRBJ2-1	TRBV6-1	.
TGCAGTGCTGGTAGCGGGAGACTCTCCTACGAGCAGTACTTC	CSAGSGRLSYEQYF	.	TRBJ2-7	TRBV20-1	TRBD2